This is a list of T cell receptor beta chains from one sample in a study of CD8+ T cells in alopecia areata. Repertoires were generated with immunoSEQ multiplex PCR, while TCRdb's copy carries only in-frame clones and drops some. Seen here are more than 85,000 clones, roughly three fifths observed once, and the top ten hold less than 20%. Here the sequenced sample was CD8+ T cells sorted from blood, taken at week 4, from a patient treated with tofacitinib. All receptors come from a human donor with alopecia areata. Both conserved end residues are part of each CDR3. The D gene is left open where the match is weak. The size entry is marked missing in some rows and otherwise reads once, few, many or a size class.

v_gene,j_gene,abundance,d_gene,CDR3nt,CDR3aa
TRBV4-3,TRBJ2-3,once,TRBD2,TGCGCCAGCAGCCCGCACAGTGAACTAGCGGTACCCTATACGCAGTATTTT,CASSPHSELAVPYTQYF
TRBV13,TRBJ1-6,NA,NA,TGTGCCAGCAGCCAGGAGAGGTCACCCCTCCACTTT,CASSQERSPLHF
TRBV29-1,TRBJ2-5,once,NA,TGCAGCGTTGAAGATCACCTAGTGGGACTTCAAGAGACCCAGTACTTC,CSVEDHLVGLQETQYF
TRBV20-1,TRBJ1-2,once,NA,TGCAGTGGGGACATCGATGGCTACACCTTC,CSGDIDGYTF
TRBV6-1,TRBJ1-1,NA,NA,TGTGCCAGCAGTGAGAGTAGTGAGGGGTGGCCCACTGAAGCTTTCTTT,CASSESSEGWPTEAFF
TRBV7-2,TRBJ2-5,NA,TRBD2,TGTGCCAGCAGCTTTGTATTGGGGACTAGCGGGTTTTTACAAGAGACCCAGTACTTC,CASSFVLGTSGFLQETQYF
TRBV29-1,TRBJ2-1,NA,NA,TGCAGCGTTTCCTACAATGAGCAGTTCTTC,CSVSYNEQFF
TRBV14,TRBJ1-2,NA,NA,TGTGCCAGCAGCCAAGTCGGGGGATATGGCTACACCTTC,CASSQVGGYGYTF
TRBV7-9,TRBJ2-7,NA,TRBD2,TGTGCCAGCAGCGTTAGCGGGGACCTCTCCTACGAGCAGTACTTC,CASSVSGDLSYEQYF
TRBV29-1,TRBJ2-1,NA,TRBD1,TGCAGCGTTATGGTTGCAGGGGGCCTGAATGAGCAGTTCTTC,CSVMVAGGLNEQFF
TRBV6-6,TRBJ2-1,medium-sized,NA,TGTGCCAGCAGCCTGGACACCGACCCCTACAATGAGCAGTTCTTC,CASSLDTDPYNEQFF
TRBV4-3,TRBJ2-1,NA,TRBD2,TGCGCCAGCAGCCAAGATAGCCTAGCGGGGTCCCACTACAATGAGCAGTTCTTC,CASSQDSLAGSHYNEQFF
TRBV6-1,TRBJ1-4,few,NA,TGTGCCAGCAGCGACGGACGGGGAACTAATGAAAAACTGTTTTTT,CASSDGRGTNEKLFF
TRBV29-1,TRBJ2-7,NA,NA,TGCAGCGTTATCATCCCAGCCTACGAGCAGTACTTC,CSVIIPAYEQYF
TRBV27,TRBJ2-7,NA,NA,TGTGCCAGCAGTCTACACCAGACCGGCGAGCAGTACTTC,CASSLHQTGEQYF
TRBV4-3,TRBJ2-2,NA,TRBD1,TGCGCCAGCAGCCAAGATTTTAGAGGGACAGGGGGTTTCGGGGAGCTGTTTTTT,CASSQDFRGTGGFGELFF
TRBV10-3,TRBJ2-7,few,NA,TGTGCCATCAGTCCTTCGGACAACTCCTACGAGCAGTACTTC,CAISPSDNSYEQYF
TRBV27,TRBJ2-2,NA,NA,TGTGCCAGCAGTTTATCTGGGACCGGGGAGCTGTTTTTT,CASSLSGTGELFF